The 10 T cell receptor beta chains below all came from one sample that was sequenced in a study of human T cells and chemical hapten exposure. Regarding time point: pre-sensitization, week 0. Treatment defined: therapeutic diphenylcyclopropenone sensitization with weekly scalp DPC. TCRdb reprocessed the RACE reads via MiXCR and lists one record per CDR3 protein. There are more than 150,000 distinct CDR3 sequences in the sample; almost 30% occur only once, and approximately 3% lies in the top ten. The source was whole blood, collected in connection with sensitization to the hapten diphenylcyclopropenone (DPC). The receptors were gathered from a young woman with alopecia areata. Some clones in this sample may be carry-over from other donors' samples.

The CDR3 spells CAISPGAQPGNQPQHF. For the CDR3, the DNA is TGTGCCATCAGCCCAGGAGCTCAGCCCGGCAATCAGCCCCAGCATTTT. The rearrangement links TRBV10-3 to TRBJ1-5; unclear D gene. The CDR3 totals 16 residues. Trimming shortened V by 6 bases and J by 2 bases, and 17 bases separated the two germline ends. The germline V gene has CDR1 ENHRY and CDR2 SYGVKD.

This clonotype was observed a few times. This chain links TRBV4-3 with TRBJ2-5; D remains ambiguous. The CDR3 has 15 amino acids. Germline CDR1 is LGHNA and CDR2 is YSLEER. Trimming took off 0 bases at V and 4 bases at J, with 12 bases between the two ends. CDR3 in amino acids: CASSQDHGNGETQYF. The CDR3, as DNA: TGCGCCAGCAGCCAAGATCATGGCAATGGAGAGACCCAGTACTTC.

The CDR3 DNA follows: TGCAGCGTTGTCGAGGGAGATAGGGAGACCCAGTACTTC. Translating it yields CSVVEGDRETQYF. V gene TRBV29-1 combines with J gene TRBJ2-5; a weak D match, TRBD2 (5 bases). CDR1 is SQVTM and CDR2 is ANQGSEA in the germline V gene. Trimming took 4 bases from V and 5 from J, leaving 14 bases between them. CDR3 length equals 13 residues.

This chain uses TRBV29-1 with TRBJ1-1; D remains ambiguous. Trimming pared 7 bases from V and 1 base from J, leaving 10 bases between. This CDR3 spans 12 amino acids. Germline V CDR1 and CDR2: SQVTM, ANQGSEA. The CDR3 is CSAGKGNTEAFF. The CDR3 nucleotides are TGCAGCGCCGGAAAGGGGAACACTGAAGCTTTCTTT.

The chain uses TRBV29-1 and TRBJ2-4, with D possibly being TRBD2 (5 bases). Between the trimmed V and J ends, which lost 8 bases and 3 bases, there was a span of 14 bases. Germline CDR1 SQVTM, CDR2 ANQGSEA. The CDR3 spans 13 residues. DNA of the CDR3: TGCAGCCCGGGAAGGGTAGGCAAAAACATTCAGTACTTC. It specifies CSPGRVGKNIQYF.

This clonotype was found a few times. The chain has TRBV29-1 and TRBJ1-1; D unresolved. V was pared by 4 bases and J by 1 base, with 10 bases between. CDR1 is SQVTM, CDR2 ANQGSEA, per germline. CDR3 length: 13 amino acids. The CDR3 here is CSVGEQPNTEAFF. The CDR3 DNA reads as TGCAGCGTTGGGGAGCAACCGAACACTGAAGCTTTCTTT.

The chain links TRBV5-1 to TRBJ1-1, with 7 bases identical to TRBD1. With V trimmed by 5 bases and J by 8 bases, 12 bases remained unmatched. Looked up from germline, CDR1 is SGHRS and CDR2 is YFSETQ. CDR3 length: 14 amino acids. DNA for the CDR3: TGCGCCAGCAGTTTCGAAGACACAGGGGTGGAAGCTTTCTTT. Its protein is CASSFEDTGVEAFF.

The genes are TRBV20-1 and TRBJ1-1, with D tentatively TRBD1 (6 bases). The CDR3 covers 15 residues. Trimming cost V 0 bases and J 0 bases, with 11 bases left between them. Germline assignment: CDR1 DFQATT and CDR2 SNEGSKA (reference sequence). This CDR3 is CSARDEQGMNTEAFF. The DNA for the CDR3 is TGCAGTGCTAGAGATGAACAGGGTATGAACACTGAAGCTTTCTTT.

The table lists this clonotype with a few counts. This chain connects TRBV29-1 to TRBJ1-2, with D possibly TRBD1 on 6 matching bases. Germline V gives CDR1 SQVTM, CDR2 ANQGSEA. This CDR3 has 12 amino acids. V was trimmed by 3 bases and J by 5 bases, leaving 10 bases between them. The CDR3 sequence: CSVDLQGYGYTF. The CDR3, as DNA: TGCAGCGTTGACTTACAGGGTTATGGCTACACCTTC.

The table lists this clonotype with many counts. The chain uses TRBV9 and TRBJ2-2, with 9 nucleotides matching TRBD2. Germline loops: CDR1 SGDLS, CDR2 YYNGEE. The ends lost 2 bases at V and 1 base at J; junction bases unmatched: 6. This CDR3 region has 17 residues. The CDR3 DNA reads TGTGCCAGCAGCGTTCGCGCTAGCGGGGTGAACACCGGGGAGCTGTTTTTT. Protein: CASSVRASGVNTGELFF.